A single sample gave rise to the 19 T cell receptor beta chains below, sequenced in a study of T-cell memory formation after mild COVID-19. One entry per CDR3 protein results from TCRdb running MiXCR on the 5' RACE reads. The sample has 400,000 or so distinct CDR3 sequences; 20% are singletons. Sequencing was performed on PBMCs or a T cell subset sorted from them (not recorded which). The origin of the receptors is an adult woman who had mild COVID-19 (a few samples of this study predate the infection). Cell type and time point are not known.

The V gene is TRBV5-1, the J gene TRBJ2-1; 8 bases line up with TRBD2. In germline, CDR1 is SGHRS, CDR2 YFSETQ. V lost 3 bases and J lost 9; bases outside the gene matches: 17. CDR3 length equals 17 residues. CDR3 amino acids: CASSSPIAGIDSTEQFF. In DNA form, the CDR3 reads TGCGCCAGCAGCTCACCTATAGCGGGGATCGACTCTACTGAGCAGTTCTTC.

This clonotype was counted at least ten times. The genes are TRBV20-1 and TRBJ1-3, with D unresolved. This CDR3 comprises 11 residues. Germline lookup yields CDR1 DFQATT and CDR2 SNEGSKA (reference sequence). The V end lost 3 bases, the J end lost 3 bases, and 3 bases lay between the germline ends. The CDR3 here is CSASIGNTIYF. In nucleotides, the CDR3 is TGCAGTGCTAGTATTGGAAACACCATATATTTT.

The rearrangement links TRBV18 to TRBJ2-7; TRBD1 matches 9 bases. The CDR3 length is 16 residues. From germline, CDR1 is KGHSH and CDR2 LQKENI. V was pared by 3 bases and J by 6 bases, with 12 bases of the junction left unmatched. The CDR3 is CASSPGRGQGTSEQYF. The DNA of the CDR3 is TGTGCCAGCTCACCCGGCAGGGGACAGGGTACGTCCGAGCAGTACTTC.

The rearrangement joins TRBV7-2 to TRBJ2-3, with D perhaps matching TRBD2 (6 bases). V lost 2 bases, J lost 1 base, and 16 bases lay in between. The CDR3 spans 17 residues. Germline CDR1 reads SGHTA; CDR2 reads FQGNSA. CDR3 protein: CASSLPRGVKGTDTQYF. The CDR3 DNA follows: TGTGCCAGCAGCTTACCCCGCGGGGTCAAGGGCACAGATACGCAGTATTTT.

V usage is TRBV29-1 and J usage is TRBJ2-1; D gene ambiguous. This CDR3 contains 12 residues. CDR1 and CDR2 (germline): SQVTM, ANQGSEA. Trimming shortened V by 4 bases and J by 3 bases, and 7 bases separated the two germline ends. CDR3 nucleotides: TGCAGCGTTGCACGCGTCTACAATGAGCAGTTCTTC. Its translation: CSVARVYNEQFF.

The chain links TRBV6-2 or TRBV6-3 to TRBJ1-5; no clear D. Per germline, CDR1 MNHEY and CDR2 SVGEGT. The CDR3 is 13 amino acids. V was clipped by 5 bases and J by 4 bases, with 9 bases between them. CDR3: CASSKQRNQPQHF. CDR3 DNA sequence: TGTGCCAGCAGTAAGCAGCGTAATCAGCCCCAGCATTTT.

This clonotype came up a few times. The V call is TRBV12-3 or TRBV12-4, the J call TRBJ2-5; TRBD2 aligns across 9 bases. Losses at the gene ends were 3 bases for V and 5 bases for J; bases not matched to a gene: 7. The CDR3 totals 15 residues. The CDR3 sequence: CASSFMAGGAETQYF. The CDR3 nucleotides are TGTGCCAGCAGTTTCATGGCGGGGGGGGCCGAGACCCAGTACTTC.

J is TRBJ1-2 and V is TRBV30, with TRBD1 identical over 7 bases. This CDR3 spans 12 amino acids. With 3 bases clipped from V and 3 bases from J, the junction kept 1 base outside the gene matches. Germline V gene sequence: CDR1 GTSNPN, CDR2 SVGIG (reference sequence). The DNA of the CDR3 is TGTGCCTGGAGAGGGGGCGACTATGGCTACACCTTC. Its protein product is CAWRGGDYGYTF.

The chain's CDR3 is CASSLVGEVDGYTF. The DNA of the CDR3 is TGTGCCAGCAGCTTAGTCGGGGAGGTGGATGGCTACACCTTC. V usage is TRBV7-9 and J usage is TRBJ1-2; D gene ambiguous. Germline values: CDR1 SEHNR, CDR2 FQNEAQ (reference sequence). The ends were cut back, 1 base at V and 6 bases at J, with 12 bases in the middle. The CDR3 extends over 14 amino acids.

There are a few counts of this clonotype. This sequence joins TRBV11-2 and TRBJ2-2, with D perhaps matching TRBD2 (5 bases). Per germline, CDR1 SGHAT and CDR2 FQNNGV. The CDR3 is 15 amino acids. The V and J ends lost 4 bases and 0 bases respectively, with 9 bases between them. The CDR3 DNA sequence: TGTGCCAGCAGCTATAGCGCCTCGAACACCGGGGAGCTGTTTTTT. It encodes CASSYSASNTGELFF.

This clonotype has a count of ten or more. The germline gene is not matched at one end of the junction; a read error may be the cause. V usage is TRBV12-3 or TRBV12-4 and J usage is TRBJ2-2, with a possible D match to TRBD2 (6 bases). There are 14 residues in the CDR3. CDR3 sequence (DNA): TGTGCCAGCAGTTGGGGACTTTTTCCCGGGAAGCTGTTTTTT. This codes for CASSWGLFPGKLFF.

The chain is built from TRBV19 and TRBJ1-5; weak D call: TRBD1 (5 bases). Germline CDR1 reads LNHDA; CDR2 reads SQIVND (reference sequence). V shed 8 bases and J shed 4 bases, with 12 bases lying between them. CDR3 length: 13 residues. The CDR3 reads CASVGEGNQPQHF. In nucleotides, the CDR3 is TGTGCCAGTGTTGGGGAGGGGAATCAGCCCCAGCATTTT.

The CDR3 coding sequence is TGTGCCAGCAGCCCTCTCTTTTACAGACAAGAGACCCAGTACTTC. This codes for CASSPLFYRQETQYF. This chain connects TRBV7-2 to TRBJ2-5; D ambiguous. Per the germline V gene, CDR1 is SGHTA and CDR2 is FQGNSA. V was pared by 5 bases and J by 2 bases, with 15 bases between. The CDR3 is 15 amino acids.

This clonotype was counted a few times. This sequence joins TRBV5-1 and TRBJ1-1; TRBD1 might be the D (5 bases). The CDR3 loop spans 13 amino acids. Germline V CDR1 and CDR2: SGHRS, YFSETQ. V dropped 4 bases and J dropped 7 bases, with 14 bases sitting between them. As DNA, the CDR3 is TGCGCCAGCAGCGACGGTGGGGGAGGTGAAGCTTTCTTT. It is translated as CASSDGGGGEAFF.

The V call is TRBV3-1, the J call TRBJ2-7; TRBD1 agrees at 7 bases. With V trimmed by 3 bases and J by 3 bases, 11 bases remained unmatched. The CDR3 has 16 residues. The germline CDR1 and CDR2 sequences are LGHDT and YNNKEL (reference sequence). The CDR3, as DNA: TGTGCCAGCAGCCATGATTTAACAGGGGTGGGCTACGAGCAGTACTTC. Its protein is CASSHDLTGVGYEQYF.

This clonotype was recorded a few times. The chain carries TRBV12-3 or TRBV12-4 and TRBJ2-1; D is unclear. V lost 5 bases and J lost 5, with 7 bases in between. This CDR3 has 12 residues. In DNA, the CDR3 is TGTGCCAGCAGTAAGTTCGACAATGAGCAGTTCTTC. Translation gives CASSKFDNEQFF.

This clonotype was detected a few times. The rearrangement joins TRBV11-3 to TRBJ2-1; D uncertain. This CDR3 region has 16 residues. Trimming removed 2 bases from V and 8 bases from J, with 19 bases in between. Germline V CDR1 and CDR2: SGHNT, YENEEA. CDR3 sequence reads: CASSLFGGEPSHEQFF. The DNA for the CDR3 is TGTGCCAGCAGCTTATTTGGTGGCGAACCTTCTCATGAGCAGTTCTTC.

V is TRBV27 and J is TRBJ2-1; D remains unclear. Germline assignment: CDR1 MNHEY and CDR2 SMNVEV (reference sequence). The CDR3 covers 15 residues. V shed 3 bases and J shed 6 bases, with 15 bases lying between them. DNA of the CDR3: TGTGCCAGCAGTTTGTCCTACCACTACAGCAATGAGCAGTTCTTC. Translated: CASSLSYHYSNEQFF.

This clonotype was seen only a few times. The rearrangement joins TRBV7-9 to TRBJ1-2; 7 bases are a match to TRBD1. This CDR3 comprises 15 residues. V was pared by 2 bases and J by 7 bases, with 10 bases of the junction left unmatched. The germline gives CDR1 SEHNR, CDR2 FQNEAQ (reference sequence). CDR3 bases: TGTGCCAGCAGCTTATACCAACAACCAGGGGGTGGCTACACCTTC. Translated, it gives CASSLYQQPGGGYTF.